These T cell receptor beta chains were read from a single sample in a study of T cell changes during pregnancy in multiple sclerosis. Profiled with immunoSEQ multiplex PCR; TCRdb holds only in-frame clones, not every one. The profile shows over 70,000 clones, approximately 90% of them singletons. Sample: peripheral blood, taken in the first trimester of pregnancy. These receptors were collected from a female donor in good health, enrolled as a control in a pregnancy study. Both conserved end residues are part of each CDR3. A D gene is named only where the DNA matches it firmly. Only some rows state a clone size, as once, few, many or a class for expanded clones.

-	TRBJ1-4	TRBV5-6	-	TGTGCCAGCAGCTTGAAAGGGGTCGGGGAAAAACTGTTTTTT	CASSLKGVGEKLFF
-	TRBJ2-7	TRBV27	-	TGTGCCAGCAGTCCAAGGGAGTGGAACGAGCAGTACTTC	CASSPREWNEQYF
-	TRBJ1-5	TRBV11-2	TRBD1	TGTGCCAGCAGCCCCGGGACAGGGCTCAATCAGCCCCAGCATTTT	CASSPGTGLNQPQHF
-	TRBJ1-3	TRBV30	-	TGTGCCTGGGAACAAGAGTACGACTGGCGTAGAAACACCATATATTTT	CAWEQEYDWRRNTIYF
-	TRBJ2-7	TRBV5-6	TRBD1	TGTGCCAGCAGCTTACCGGGACAGCTTTCCTACGAGCAGTACTTC	CASSLPGQLSYEQYF
-	TRBJ2-4	TRBV11-2	TRBD2	TGTGCCAGCAGCTTAGTTGGAACTAGCGGGACTCTAGCCAAAAACATTCAGTACTTC	CASSLVGTSGTLAKNIQYF
few	TRBJ2-7	TRBV25-1	TRBD1	TGTGCCAGCAGTGAACCTGGGACAGGGAACGAGCAGTACTTC	CASSEPGTGNEQYF
-	TRBJ2-3	TRBV9	-	TGTGCCAGCAGCGTAGGGGCCGATACGCAGTATTTT	CASSVGADTQYF
-	TRBJ2-7	TRBV7-9	-	TGTGCCAGCAGCTTAGATGGTCTAGGCTACGAGCAGTACTTC	CASSLDGLGYEQYF
-	TRBJ2-5	TRBV5-6	-	TGTGCCAGCAGCTTGCGGGGAGCCCAGTACTTC	CASSLRGAQYF
-	TRBJ2-5	TRBV18	TRBD2	TGTGCCAGCTCTACCGGGGCTAGCGGGAGTCTGACCCAGTACTTC	CASSTGASGSLTQYF
-	TRBJ2-5	TRBV27	TRBD1	TGTGCCAGCAGTACAGGGGGCCGAAAGACCCAGTACTTC	CASSTGGRKTQYF
-	TRBJ1-4	TRBV27	-	TGTGCCAGCAGTGCACAGGGCGTGGGTGAAAAACTGTTTTTT	CASSAQGVGEKLFF
-	TRBJ1-4	TRBV5-1	TRBD1	TGCGCCAGCAGCTTAAGGACAGGCGGGGAAAAACTGTTTTTT	CASSLRTGGEKLFF
-	TRBJ2-7	TRBV6-5	-	TGTGCCAGCAGTTACTCTGTGGGCCAACAAACCTACGAGCAGTACTTC	CASSYSVGQQTYEQYF
-	TRBJ2-6	TRBV7-2	-	TGTGCCAGCAGCTTCAGGGTACCTGGGGCCAACGTCCTGACTTTC	CASSFRVPGANVLTF